This record concerns one T cell receptor (beta chain) sequence. The target antigen is unknown. cDNA serving as the sequencing template came from extracted, reverse transcribed RNA. Only in-frame clones appear in the TCRdb table, and some are missing; sequencing was by immunoSEQ multiplex PCR. The sample has under 150,000 clones, 62% seen once. This entry comes from a study of CD8+ T cells in alopecia areata. Isolation of CD4+ and CD8+ T cells from PBMCs was achieved by sorting. Study-wide results and limits: Elevated clonality characterized lesional scalp relative to normal scalp, particularly in alopecia totalis/universalis.

Sequencing was performed on CD8+ T cells sorted from blood. The clonotype originates from a human donor in good health.

The CDR3 reads CASSSYGNNFYEQYF. The CDR3 DNA sequence: TGTGCCAGCAGCTCGTACGGGAACAACTTCTACGAGCAGTACTTC. The chain joins TRBV11-2 to TRBJ2-7, with D maybe TRBD2 (5 bases). Between the trimmed V and J ends, which lost 4 bases and 3 bases, there was a span of 16 bases. Per germline, CDR1 SGHAT and CDR2 FQNNGV. CDR3 length: 15 amino acids.